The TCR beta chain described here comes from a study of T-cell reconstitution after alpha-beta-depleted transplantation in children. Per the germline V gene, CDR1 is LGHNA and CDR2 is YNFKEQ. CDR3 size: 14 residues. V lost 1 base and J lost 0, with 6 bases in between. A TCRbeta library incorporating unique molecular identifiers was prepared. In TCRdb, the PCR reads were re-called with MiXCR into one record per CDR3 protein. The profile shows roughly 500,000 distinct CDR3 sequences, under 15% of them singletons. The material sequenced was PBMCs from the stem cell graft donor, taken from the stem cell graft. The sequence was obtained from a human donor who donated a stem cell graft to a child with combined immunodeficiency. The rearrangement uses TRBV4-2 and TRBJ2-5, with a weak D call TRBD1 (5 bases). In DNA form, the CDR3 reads TGTGCCAGCAGCCAAGCAGGGAACCAAGAGACCCAGTACTTC. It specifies CASSQAGNQETQYF.